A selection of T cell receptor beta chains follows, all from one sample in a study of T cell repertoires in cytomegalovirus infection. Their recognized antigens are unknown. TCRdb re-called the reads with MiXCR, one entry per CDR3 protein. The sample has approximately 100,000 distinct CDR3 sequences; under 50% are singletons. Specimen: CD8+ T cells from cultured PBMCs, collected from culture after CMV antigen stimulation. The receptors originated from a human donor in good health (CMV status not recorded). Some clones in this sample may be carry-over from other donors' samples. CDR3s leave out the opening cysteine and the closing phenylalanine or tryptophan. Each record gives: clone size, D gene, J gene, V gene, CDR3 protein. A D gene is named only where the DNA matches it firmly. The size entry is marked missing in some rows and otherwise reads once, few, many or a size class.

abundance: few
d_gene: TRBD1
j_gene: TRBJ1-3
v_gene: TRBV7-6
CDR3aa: ASSPGQAYLNGNTIY

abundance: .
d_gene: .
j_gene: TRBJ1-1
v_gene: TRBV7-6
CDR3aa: ASSSREGTEAF

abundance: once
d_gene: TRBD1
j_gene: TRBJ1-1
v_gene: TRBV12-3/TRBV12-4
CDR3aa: ASSILKGTGEAF

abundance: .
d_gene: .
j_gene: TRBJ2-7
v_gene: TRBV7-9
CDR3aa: ASSFVDESYEQY

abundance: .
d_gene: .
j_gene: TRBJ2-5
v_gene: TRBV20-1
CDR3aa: SARAPWRTQETQY

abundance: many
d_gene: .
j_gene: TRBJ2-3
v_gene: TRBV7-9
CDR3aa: ASRYSADTQY

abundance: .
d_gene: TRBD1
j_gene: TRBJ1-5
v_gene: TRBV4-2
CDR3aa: ASSQAWGQGVDQPQH

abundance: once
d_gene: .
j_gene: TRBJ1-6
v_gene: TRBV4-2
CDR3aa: ASSLGRNSPLH

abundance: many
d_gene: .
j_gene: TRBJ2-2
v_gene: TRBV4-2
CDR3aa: ASSQVAGTGELF

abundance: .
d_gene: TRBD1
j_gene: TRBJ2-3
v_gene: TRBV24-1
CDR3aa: ATGQGTTDTQY

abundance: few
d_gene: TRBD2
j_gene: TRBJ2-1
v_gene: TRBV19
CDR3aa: ASSIGSGGAAGEQF

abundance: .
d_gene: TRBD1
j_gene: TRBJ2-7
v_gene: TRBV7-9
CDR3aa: ASSSPGQGLREQY

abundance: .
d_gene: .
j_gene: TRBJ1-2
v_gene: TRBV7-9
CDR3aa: ASSLDSSLYGYT

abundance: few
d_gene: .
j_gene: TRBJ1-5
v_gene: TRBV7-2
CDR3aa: ASSLFGPPGRQPQH

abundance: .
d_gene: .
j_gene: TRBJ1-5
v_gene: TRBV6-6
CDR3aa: ASSYGAFSDQPQH

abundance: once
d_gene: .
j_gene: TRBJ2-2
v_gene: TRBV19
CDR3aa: ASRVGSRDTGELF

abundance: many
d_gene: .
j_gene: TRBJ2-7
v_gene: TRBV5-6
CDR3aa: ASSANTGSHEQY

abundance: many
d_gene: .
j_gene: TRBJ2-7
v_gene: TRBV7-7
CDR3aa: ASSDSAGEQY

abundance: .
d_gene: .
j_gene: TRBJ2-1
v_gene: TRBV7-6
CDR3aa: ASSLGQGGNEQF

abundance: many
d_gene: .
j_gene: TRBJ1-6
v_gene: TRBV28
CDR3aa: ASGTAFNSPLH

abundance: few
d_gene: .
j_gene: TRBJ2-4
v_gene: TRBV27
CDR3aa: ASTPQQLAKNIQY

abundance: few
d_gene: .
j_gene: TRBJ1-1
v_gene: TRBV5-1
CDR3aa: ASSPGGGDTEAF

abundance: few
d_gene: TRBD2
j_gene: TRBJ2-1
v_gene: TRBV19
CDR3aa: ASSIVHSGGALNEQF

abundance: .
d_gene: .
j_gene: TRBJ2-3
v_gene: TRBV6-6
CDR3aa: ASSYSVQASTDTQY

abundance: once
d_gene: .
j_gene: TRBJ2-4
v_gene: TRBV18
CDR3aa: ASSPGSKVLAKNIQY

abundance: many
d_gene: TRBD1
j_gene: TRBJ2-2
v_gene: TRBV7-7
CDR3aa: ASSSLGDREDTGELF